The sequence of this T cell receptor beta chain was determined in a study of blood T cell repertoires in COVID-19. Study overall: Samples representing acute and convalescent COVID-19 were sourced from the United States, Italy and Spain. T cells, B-cell-depleted T cells, or PBMCs supplied cDNA or gDNA.

Original analysis: Estimation of nucleated cell counts was performed using reference gene primer amplification. TCRdb's copy holds only in-frame clones and misses some; the assay was immunoSEQ multiplex PCR. V, J and clone size reflect that table, while D and trimming were determined from the DNA. The data show 96,000 or so clones, approximately 90% seen once. Germline V gene sequence: CDR1 SGHRS, CDR2 YFSETQ. The length of the CDR3 is 13 residues. Trimming removed 8 bases from V and 1 base from J, with 12 bases in between. The gene calls are TRBV5-1 and TRBJ1-1, with D uncertain. The sequenced material came from peripheral blood. The TCR sequence derives from a human donor with COVID-19, enrolled during active disease. The donor label of this sample is uncertain. The CDR3 region has the DNA TGCGCCAGTCACCAAGGAGCGAACACTGAAGCTTTCTTT. It translates to CASHQGANTEAFF.